This passage covers 6 T cell receptor beta chains from one sample sequenced in a study of blood T cell repertoires in COVID-19. TCRdb's table, derived via immunoSEQ multiplex PCR, lists solely in-frame clones and lacks some. The sample carries 130,000 to 150,000 clones, about nine tenths recorded once. The sequencing input was peripheral blood. The receptor source for this set is a man at least 80 years old with acute or convalescent COVID-19.

The rearrangement uses TRBV3-1 (or the pseudogene TRBV3-2) and TRBJ2-3, with 15 bases fitting TRBD2. The V gene end was trimmed by 3 bases and the J gene end by 5 bases; junction bases not matched to a gene: 3. Germline CDR1 LGHDT, CDR2 YNNKEL (reference sequence). This CDR3 region has 16 residues. The CDR3 loop is CASSHGLAGGQDTQYF. CDR3 sequence (DNA): TGTGCCAGCAGCCACGGACTAGCGGGGGGGCAAGATACGCAGTATTTT.

J is TRBJ2-5 and V is TRBV21-1; the table's D gene call, TRBD1, was not cross checked with the DNA. TRBV21-1 is given as a pseudogene. The CDR3 spans 21 residues. The CDR3 sequence is CASSNKRVERRQECHQETQYF. Here the CDR3 DNA reads TGTGCCAGCAGCAATAAAAGAGTGGAAAGGCGACAAGAGTGCCACCAAGAGACCCAGTACTTC.

This chain links TRBV6-5 with TRBJ1-1; no clear D. Between the trimmed V and J ends, which lost 8 bases and 0 bases, there was a span of 13 bases. CDR1 and CDR2 from the germline V gene are MNHEY and SVGAGI. This CDR3 has 14 residues. The CDR3 loop is CASLSTSLNTEAFF. DNA of the CDR3: TGTGCCAGCCTAAGCACCTCACTGAACACTGAAGCTTTCTTT.

This clone appeared once. The rearrangement links TRBV3-1 (or the pseudogene TRBV3-2) to TRBJ2-7; 7 bases fit TRBD2. This CDR3 is built from 20 residues. Per the germline V gene, CDR1 is LGHDT and CDR2 is YNNKEL (reference sequence). Trimming took 3 bases from V and 4 from J; bases not matched to a gene: 24. The CDR3 sequence is CASSHTIPSGNLVRSYEQYF. The CDR3, as DNA: TGTGCCAGCAGCCACACCATTCCTAGCGGCAATCTGGTACGGTCTTACGAGCAGTACTTC.

Only one count was recorded for this clone. The J gene is TRBJ1-2, the V gene TRBV5-1; 8 bases line up with TRBD1. With V trimmed by 4 bases and J by 0 bases, 5 bases remained unmatched. The CDR3 loop spans 15 amino acids. Germline CDR1 SGHRS, CDR2 YFSETQ. This chain's CDR3 is CASSEGTGANYGYTF. The CDR3 DNA reads TGCGCCAGCAGCGAAGGGACAGGAGCTAACTATGGCTACACCTTC.

The chain combines TRBV29-1 with TRBJ1-2, with 10 bases matching TRBD1. The trim removed 7 bases at V and 3 bases at J, leaving 5 bases unmatched. CDR1 is SQVTM and CDR2 is ANQGSEA in the germline V gene. CDR3 length: 13 amino acids. The CDR3 here is CSGQGAGDYGYTF. The CDR3 nucleotides read TGCAGCGGACAGGGGGCAGGGGACTATGGCTACACCTTC.